This TCR beta chain originates from a study of CD8+CD57+ T cells in acquired aplastic anemia. For CDR3 and TCR beta VDJ profiling, genomic DNA was the template used. TCRdb re-derived calls from the reads in MiXCR, one entry per CDR3 protein. The sample yields about 48,000 distinct CDR3 sequences, about 78% seen once. V was trimmed by 10 bases and J by 1 base, leaving 13 bases between them. The germline V gene has CDR1 KGHDR and CDR2 SFDVKD. The CDR3 is 13 amino acids. This receptor was identified in a human donor in good health, serving as a control. The sequenced sample consisted of sorted CD4+, CD8+, or CD8+CD57+ T cells (not recorded which) from PBMCs. The chain links TRBV24-1 to TRBJ2-7; D is uncertain. In DNA, the CDR3 is TGTGCCACGCTTTGCCCGGCTTCCTACGAGCAGTACTTC. Translated: CATLCPASYEQYF.